These 32 T cell receptor beta chains came from one sample sequenced in a study of beta chain features in type 1 diabetes. The authors reverse transcribed all of the isolated RNA, so sequencing captured expressed TCRB transcripts. Clones were sequenced by immunoSEQ multiplex PCR, and TCRdb holds only the in-frame ones, with some missing. Of 150,000 or so clones detected, about a tenth appear once; the ten largest clones hold 0.65%. Sequenced sample: central memory CD4+ T cells from blood. The receptors come from a woman between 40 and 50 years old in good health.

V gene TRBV6-1 combines with J gene TRBJ1-2; TRBD1 agrees at 12 bases. The CDR3 has 15 amino acids. Germline-derived CDR1 and CDR2 are MNHNS and SASEGT. The V gene end was trimmed by 5 bases and the J gene end by 4 bases; junction bases not matched to a gene: 5. The CDR3 nucleotides are TGTGCCAGCAGTCCGGGACAGGGGGCAGTCTATGGCTACACCTTC. Translation: CASSPGQGAVYGYTF.

There are a few counts of this clone. V and J are TRBV11-3 and TRBJ2-7; D is undetermined. The CDR3 has 12 amino acids. Trimming stripped 0 bases from V and 5 bases from J, with 5 bases between. Germline V gene data show CDR1 as SGHNT and CDR2 as YENEEA. The CDR3 spells CASSLDKNEQYF. The CDR3 nucleotides read TGTGCCAGCAGCTTAGATAAAAACGAGCAGTACTTC.

This clone was detected ten times or more. V and J are TRBV4-2 and TRBJ2-3; D not certain. This CDR3 is 16 amino acids long. V shed 0 bases and J shed 3 bases, with 13 bases lying between them. CDR1 and CDR2 (germline): LGHNA, YNFKEQ. The CDR3 protein is CASSQEALPRTDTQYF. DNA for the CDR3: TGTGCCAGCAGCCAAGAAGCTCTCCCCCGGACAGATACGCAGTATTTT.

This clone has a handful of counts. The genes are TRBV21-1 and TRBJ2-7; the D call TRBD2 from the table was never checked on the DNA. TRBV21-1 is tagged as a pseudogene. This CDR3 spans 11 amino acids. The CDR3 DNA reads TGTGCCAGCATCAGAGGCCCGGAGCAGTACTTC. Translating gives CASIRGPEQYF.

This clone has more than one count but fewer than ten. The V gene is TRBV27, the J gene TRBJ2-5; possibly TRBD1 for D (6 bases). V was shortened by 2 bases and J by 2 bases, with 15 bases between the two germline ends. CDR3 length equals 16 residues. From germline, CDR1 is MNHEY and CDR2 SMNVEV (reference sequence). The CDR3 is CASSLRIGGMQETQYF. The DNA for the CDR3 is TGTGCCAGCAGTTTACGGATTGGGGGCATGCAAGAGACCCAGTACTTC.

There are a few counts of this clone. The chain is built from TRBV6-1 and TRBJ1-5, with D uncertain. CDR1 MNHNS and CDR2 SASEGT come from the germline V gene. The length of the CDR3 is 13 residues. With 3 bases removed from V and 7 bases from J, the gap between germline ends came to 10 bases. CDR3 DNA: TGTGCCAGCAGTGAGGCGGGGTCGCAGCCCCAGCATTTT. This codes for CASSEAGSQPQHF.

The chain employs TRBV6-1 and TRBJ2-1; D is perhaps TRBD1 (6 bases). The V gene's germline CDR1 is MNHNS and CDR2 SASEGT. CDR3 length: 14 residues. Trimming removed 5 bases from V and 0 bases from J, with 8 bases in between. The DNA for the CDR3 is TGTGCCAGCAGTCGGGACATCTCCTACAATGAGCAGTTCTTC. This codes for CASSRDISYNEQFF.

This clone showed up just a few times. The chain employs TRBV25-1 and TRBJ2-5; 7 bases match TRBD2. The CDR3 extends over 15 amino acids. J was trimmed by 1 base and V by 5 bases; bases with no gene match: 7. Per germline, CDR1 MGHDK and CDR2 SYGVNS. The CDR3 region has the DNA TGTGCCAGCAGTCCAGCGGGGACCCTCCAAGAGACCCAGTACTTC. Its translation: CASSPAGTLQETQYF.

J is TRBJ2-4 and V is TRBV6-5, with 7 positions matching TRBD2. The CDR3 is made up of 16 amino acids. Germline CDR1 MNHEY, CDR2 SVGAGI. V was clipped by 0 bases and J by 8 bases; unmatched bases: 10. CDR3 loop: CASSYSGSGGRYIQYF. CDR3 sequence (DNA): TGTGCCAGCAGTTACTCAGGTTCGGGGGGTCGGTACATTCAGTACTTC.

This sequence joins TRBV12-5 and TRBJ1-1; D may be TRBD1 (5 bases). This CDR3 spans 14 amino acids. The germline gives CDR1 LGHNT, CDR2 FRNRAP. Trimming removed 6 bases from V and 1 base from J, with 12 bases in between. The CDR3 DNA reads as TGTGCTAGTGGGTCTAGGGGCGGGAACACTGAAGCTTTCTTT. It encodes CASGSRGGNTEAFF.

This chain joins TRBV2 and TRBJ1-5; D may be TRBD1 (5 bases). V lost 8 bases and J 4 bases, leaving 18 bases between the germline ends. The CDR3 has 15 amino acids. CDR1 SNHLY and CDR2 FYNNEI come from the germline V gene. The CDR3: CASAARNRGNQPQHF. DNA of the CDR3: TGTGCCAGCGCCGCCAGGAATCGGGGGAATCAGCCCCAGCATTTT.

The rearrangement joins TRBV23-1 to TRBJ2-7, with D possibly being TRBD1 (5 bases). TRBV23-1 counts as an open reading frame of uncertain function. Trimming took 7 bases from V and 2 from J, leaving 12 bases between them. The CDR3 loop spans 13 amino acids. The CDR3 DNA is TGCGCCAGCACAAACAGGCAGACCTACGAGCAGTACTTC. Translating it yields CASTNRQTYEQYF.

V usage is TRBV5-4 and J usage is TRBJ1-1; D gene uncertain. V dropped 0 bases and J dropped 1 base, with 10 bases sitting between them. The CDR3 runs 15 residues. CDR1 is SGHNT and CDR2 is YYREEE in the germline V gene (reference sequence). The CDR3 loop reads CASSLASGRNTEAFF. The CDR3 DNA reads TGTGCCAGCAGCTTGGCTTCAGGAAGGAACACTGAAGCTTTCTTT.

This clone was counted only a few times. The rearrangement links TRBV19 to TRBJ2-5, with 14 nucleotides matching TRBD2. V lost 5 bases and J lost 4; bases outside the gene matches: 6. Germline V CDR1 and CDR2: LNHDA, SQIVND (reference sequence). This CDR3 spans 16 amino acids. DNA for the CDR3: TGTGCCAGTAGTCAACGACTAGCGGGGGGGCCAGAGACCCAGTACTTC. Protein sequence: CASSQRLAGGPETQYF.

This clone was counted many times. The chain recombines TRBV21-1 with TRBJ1-1. TRBV21-1 is reported as a pseudogene. The CDR3 is 15 residues long. CDR3: CASENWTREGTEAFF. CDR3 bases: TGTGCCAGCGAGAATTGGACCCGGGAGGGGACTGAAGCTTTCTTT.

This clone was observed a handful of times. The chain links TRBV7-6 to TRBJ1-1, with 9 positions matching TRBD1. This CDR3 is 16 amino acids long. V trimming: 1 base; J trimming: 4 bases; junction bases outside the gene matches: 7. Per the germline V gene, CDR1 is SGHVS and CDR2 is FNYEAQ. CDR3 nucleotides: TGTGCCAGCAGCTTAGAAGGGACAGGGTTGGTCACTGAAGCTTTCTTT. This translates into CASSLEGTGLVTEAFF.

This sequence joins TRBV7-2 and TRBJ2-7; a weak D match, TRBD2 (6 bases). Trimming stripped 4 bases from V and 4 bases from J, with 8 bases between. The CDR3 covers 12 residues. Per germline, CDR1 SGHTA and CDR2 FQGNSA. The CDR3, as DNA: TGTGCCAGCAGCTCGGAGGGGTACGAGCAGTACTTC. This codes for CASSSEGYEQYF.

The chain recombines TRBV11-2 with TRBJ2-7; possible D gene TRBD1, 6 bases. The germline V and J ends were trimmed by 5 bases and 4 bases, with 18 bases remaining between them. CDR1 SGHAT and CDR2 FQNNGV come from the germline V gene. This CDR3 region has 15 residues. The CDR3 DNA reads as TGTGCCAGCAGCCAGGGGATAAGGGGGTCATACGAGCAGTACTTC. This codes for CASSQGIRGSYEQYF.

This clone came up a few times. The gene calls are TRBV27 and TRBJ1-4, with TRBD1 identical over 7 bases. Germline-derived CDR1 and CDR2 are MNHEY and SMNVEV (reference sequence). Trimming removed 4 bases from V and 4 bases from J; junction bases left unmatched: 0. The CDR3 covers 13 residues. The CDR3 here is CASSWDSNEKLFF. CDR3 DNA sequence: TGTGCCAGCAGTTGGGACAGTAATGAAAAACTGTTTTTT.

V usage is TRBV19 and J usage is TRBJ1-5; 7 bases agree with TRBD1. V lost 10 bases, J lost 2 bases, and 8 bases stayed unmatched. Germline lookup yields CDR1 LNHDA and CDR2 SQIVND (reference sequence). The CDR3 spans 14 residues. The CDR3 sequence is CATKGGGGNQPQHF. CDR3 DNA: TGTGCCACCAAAGGAGGGGGCGGCAATCAGCCCCAGCATTTT.

In its sample, this clone was seen many times. The chain uses TRBV11-2 and TRBJ1-6, with D hard to call. The V gene's germline CDR1 is SGHAT and CDR2 FQNNGV. The CDR3 length is 15 residues. The V end lost 1 base, the J end lost 3 bases, and 7 bases lay between the germline ends. In DNA, the CDR3 is TGTGCCAGCAGCTTAGCTGCAGACTATAATTCACCCCTCCACTTT. Encoded protein: CASSLAADYNSPLHF.

This clone was observed a handful of times. The chain employs TRBV5-6 and TRBJ1-2, with a tentative D call TRBD1 (6 bases). The germline V gene encodes CDR1 SGHDT and CDR2 YYEEEE. There are 13 residues in the CDR3. The ends were cut back, 4 bases at V and 4 bases at J, with 11 bases in the middle. CDR3 in amino acids: CASSPKGGYGYTF. CDR3 DNA sequence: TGTGCCAGCAGCCCGAAAGGGGGCTATGGCTACACCTTC. Filled out from reference TRBV5-6 and TRBJ1-2, the complete variable domain reads DAGVTQSPTHLIKTRGQQVTLRCSPKSGHDTVSWYQQALGQGPQFIFQYYEEEERQRGNFPDRFSGHQFPNYSSELNVNALLLGDSALYLCASSPKGGYGYTFGSGTRLTVV.

This clone was picked up a small number of times. V gene TRBV6-5 combines with J gene TRBJ2-6, with D possibly TRBD2 on 5 matching bases. Germline loops: CDR1 MNHEY, CDR2 SVGAGI. This CDR3 has 14 amino acids. Trimming removed 6 bases at V and 2 bases at J, with 8 bases between. CDR3 bases: TGTGCCAGCAGAGAGGGAGCTGGGGCCAACGTCCTGACTTTC. The encoded protein is CASREGAGANVLTF.

The chain couples TRBV5-4 to TRBJ2-2, with TRBD1 matching 7 bases. Trimming cost V 5 bases and J 3 bases; bases outside gene matches: 10. The CDR3 length is 16 residues. Germline loops: CDR1 SGHNT, CDR2 YYREEE (reference sequence). CDR3 nucleotides: TGTGCCAGCAGTCTGGAGAAGGGGGCCTACACCGGGGAGCTGTTTTTT. Protein product: CASSLEKGAYTGELFF.

This clone was detected only a few times. The chain links TRBV11-2 to TRBJ2-1, with D perhaps matching TRBD2 (5 bases). Germline V lookup: CDR1 SGHAT, CDR2 FQNNGV. Trimming removed 5 bases at V and 7 bases at J, with 18 bases between. The length of the CDR3 is 15 residues. The CDR3 loop is CASSPPGNSLNEQFF. CDR3 coding DNA: TGTGCCAGCAGCCCACCGGGAAACTCACTAAATGAGCAGTTCTTC.

This clone was counted ten times or more. This sequence joins TRBV5-1 and TRBJ1-1, with D uncertain. Germline lookup yields CDR1 SGHRS and CDR2 YFSETQ. CDR3 length: 14 residues. Between the trimmed V and J ends, which lost 2 bases and 1 base, there was a span of 9 bases. In DNA, the CDR3 is TGCGCCAGCAGCTTAGCGCTGGGGAACACTGAAGCTTTCTTT. This codes for CASSLALGNTEAFF.

This clone was observed many times. The chain recombines TRBV6-5 with TRBJ2-3; tentatively, D is TRBD1 (6 bases). V lost 2 bases and J lost 4, with 13 bases in between. Germline CDR1 is MNHEY and CDR2 is SVGAGI. The CDR3 is 15 amino acids. The CDR3 protein is CASSYQGFRADTQYF. Written as DNA, the CDR3 is TGTGCCAGCAGTTACCAGGGGTTTAGGGCAGATACGCAGTATTTT.

This clone was detected a few times. This chain connects TRBV11-2 to TRBJ2-2; TRBD1 aligns across 9 bases. Per the germline V gene, CDR1 is SGHAT and CDR2 is FQNNGV. This CDR3 spans 16 amino acids. The trim removed 5 bases at V and 1 base at J, leaving 5 bases unmatched. In DNA, the CDR3 is TGTGCCAGCAGCGTCGGGGGACAGGGGAACACCGGGGAGCTGTTTTTT. Its protein is CASSVGGQGNTGELFF.

This clone was picked up a small number of times. V gene TRBV10-3 combines with J gene TRBJ2-5; TRBD2 is a possible D gene (5 bases). Germline CDR1 and CDR2: ENHRY and SYGVKD. V lost 2 bases to trimming and J lost 2 bases, with 18 bases between them. The CDR3 loop spans 17 amino acids. CDR3 nucleotides: TGTGCCATCAGTGAGATTTTTCGCCACCGGGGACAAGAGACCCAGTACTTC. Encoded protein: CAISEIFRHRGQETQYF.

V and J are TRBV5-5 and TRBJ2-5; D might be TRBD1 (7 bases). The V and J ends lost 4 bases and 3 bases respectively, with 13 bases between them. This CDR3 contains 14 residues. Germline values: CDR1 SGHKS, CDR2 YYEKEE (reference sequence). The CDR3 DNA is TGTGCCAGCAGCGCGGGACAGACTAAAGAGACCCAGTACTTC. Amino acids: CASSAGQTKETQYF. The variable domain in full, completed from reference TRBV5-5 and TRBJ2-5, reads DAGVTQSPTHLIKTRGQQVTLRCSPISGHKSVSWYQQVLGQGPQFIFQYYEKEERGRGNFPDRFSARQFPNYSSELNVNALLLGDSALYLCASSAGQTKETQYFGPGTRLLVL.

This clone was observed at least ten times. This chain joins TRBV19 and TRBJ2-1, with TRBD1 matching over 8 bases. Germline assignment: CDR1 LNHDA and CDR2 SQIVND (reference sequence). The CDR3 is 15 amino acids. J gave up 6 bases and V 5 bases, and 9 bases lay outside the gene matches. The CDR3 bases are TGTGCCAGTAGTCGGACAGGGAAGGGGGGCAATGAGCAGTTCTTC. Translation: CASSRTGKGGNEQFF.

CDR3 in amino acids: CASSIVGREGYEQFF. CDR3 in DNA: TGTGCCAGTAGTATAGTTGGTAGGGAGGGCTATGAGCAGTTCTTC. V and J are TRBV19 and TRBJ2-1; 7 bases are a match to TRBD2. The V and J ends lost 1 base and 8 bases, in that order; junction bases with no gene match: 8. From germline, CDR1 is LNHDA and CDR2 SQIVND (reference sequence). The CDR3 extends over 15 amino acids.